This T cell receptor (beta chain) was observed in a study of T cells in Graves' hyperthyroidism and ophthalmopathy. TCR beta CDR3 sequences were amplified from RNA transcripts. Initially, a first-round RT-PCR of the TCR CDR3 employed the HTBI primer set. TCRdb analysed the multiplex PCR reads with MiXCR anew, one entry per CDR3 protein. The table has about 480,000 distinct CDR3 sequences, approximately 15% seen once. This clonotype was recorded many times. Germline assignment: CDR1 MNHEY and CDR2 SMNVEV (reference sequence). V shed 6 bases and J shed 3 bases, with 24 bases lying between them. This CDR3 has 17 residues.

The TCR comes from a woman younger than 30 with Graves' hyperthyroidism. The sequencing input was blood. This chain connects TRBV27 to TRBJ2-7; TRBD1 might be the D (5 bases). The CDR3 region has the DNA TGTGCCAGCAGCTCCCTCGTTCAGGGTGGTAGCTTCTACGAGCAGTACTTC. Translated, it gives CASSSLVQGGSFYEQYF.